This TCR beta chain was identified during a study of blood T cell repertoires in COVID-19. Study at large: Researchers got acute and convalescent COVID-19 samples from the United States, Italy and Spain. T cells, B-cell-depleted T cells, or PBMCs provided the cDNA or gDNA that served as material.

Per the original data handling: By means of reference gene primer amplification, nucleated cell counts were estimated. The data were produced by immunoSEQ multiplex PCR, yet TCRdb's version contains in-frame clones alone and is incomplete. V and J calls and clone size are copied from that table; D and trimming were computed from the DNA. Counted here are fewer than 65,000 clones, about 86% occurring once; the ten biggest clones make up over 1%. The CDR3 covers 21 residues. V was pared by 1 base and J by 2 bases, with 27 bases between. Germline V lookup: CDR1 MNHEY, CDR2 SMNVEV (reference sequence). The receptor's source is a man aged 60 to 75 with acute or convalescent COVID-19. Specimen: peripheral blood. The genes are TRBV27 and TRBJ1-5, with D possibly TRBD1 on 6 matching bases. The CDR3 region has the DNA TGTGCCAGCAGTTTATTTCCGCCCGGGGACACACGCAATTATGGCAATCAGCCCCAGCATTTT. Protein sequence: CASSLFPPGDTRNYGNQPQHF.